One sample yielded the 14 T cell receptor beta chains listed below, sequenced in a study of T cell repertoires in cytomegalovirus infection (dated by TCRdb to between 2018 and 2020). The sequencer was an Illumina HiSeq 1500. Using fastp at Q25 and MiXCR, TCRdb reprocessed the public reads and kept productive beta chains. When rows share a CDR3 protein, they turn into one entry using the most common DNA and genes. A total of about 310,000 distinct CDR3 sequences appear in this sample, roughly 17% of them only once. About 11% of the sample is taken by the ten largest. Material for sequencing was PBMCs. These receptor sequences come from a human donor in good health (CMV status not recorded). Some clones in this sample may be carry-over from other donors' samples.

The rearrangement uses TRBV29-1 and TRBJ2-1; 14 bases match TRBD2. From germline, CDR1 is SQVTM and CDR2 ANQGSEA. There are 14 residues in the CDR3. V lost 7 bases, J lost 7 bases, and 6 bases stayed unmatched. The CDR3 is CSAQTSGGVNEQFF. The CDR3 nucleotides are TGCAGCGCCCAGACTAGCGGGGGGGTGAATGAGCAGTTCTTC.

Written as DNA, the CDR3 is TGCAGTGCTTATCTCGGACGGTCGACCACCGGGGAGCTGTTTTTT. Amino acids: CSAYLGRSTTGELFF. V and J are TRBV20-1 and TRBJ2-2; no clear D. Deletions cut 5 bases from V and 4 bases from J, with 17 bases between. This CDR3 has 15 amino acids. Looked up from germline, CDR1 is DFQATT and CDR2 is SNEGSKA (reference sequence).

This clonotype was counted a few times. This chain uses TRBV20-1 with TRBJ1-6, with D unclear. The CDR3 loop spans 13 amino acids. In germline, CDR1 is DFQATT, CDR2 SNEGSKA (reference sequence). The V and J ends lost 6 bases and 8 bases respectively, with 14 bases between them. Here the CDR3 reads CSARPDRDSPLHF. The CDR3 DNA follows: TGCAGTGCCCGCCCAGATAGGGATTCACCCCTCCACTTT.

J is TRBJ2-2 and V is TRBV18, with 10 nucleotides matching TRBD2. Germline loops: CDR1 KGHSH, CDR2 LQKENI. This CDR3 is 17 amino acids long. The V segment lost 0 bases and the J segment 0 bases; nucleotides outside the gene matches: 1. For the CDR3, the DNA is TGTGCCAGCTCACCACCCGGACTAGCGGCGAACACCGGGGAGCTGTTTTTT. It translates to CASSPPGLAANTGELFF.

This clonotype appeared a few times. The chain couples TRBV18 to TRBJ2-3, with D uncertain. Germline V CDR1 and CDR2: KGHSH, LQKENI. CDR3 size: 16 residues. The V end lost 1 base, the J end lost 3 bases, and 14 bases lay between the germline ends. In DNA form, the CDR3 reads TGTGCCAGCTCACCACGCATATCCGAAAAAACAGATACGCAGTATTTT. This sequence encodes CASSPRISEKTDTQYF. Using reference TRBV18 and TRBJ2-3 for the parts outside the CDR3, the full variable domain is NAGVMQNPRHLVRRRGQEARLRCSPMKGHSHVYWYRQLPEEGLKFMVYLQKENIIDESGMPKERFSAEFPKEGPSILRIQQVVRGDSAAYFCASSPRISEKTDTQYFGPGTRLTVL.

On this clonotype: Sequence at one end of the junction differs from germline and may be a read error. The chain links TRBV7-2 to TRBJ1-2; D is possibly TRBD1 (6 bases). Germline loops: CDR1 SGHTA, CDR2 FQGNSA. The CDR3 spans 14 residues. CDR3 region: CASSHPDSLRGWAF. In DNA form, the CDR3 reads TGTGCCAGCAGCCACCCGGACAGCTTAAGAGGGTGGGCCTTC. Complete variable domain (other parts from reference TRBV7-2 and TRBJ1-2): GAGVSQSPSNKVTEKGKDVELRCDPISGHTALYWYRQSLGQGLEFLIYFQGNSAPDKSGLPSDRFSAERTGGSVSTLTIQRTQQEDSAVYLCASSHPDSLRGWAFGSGTRLTVV.

This clonotype was counted only a few times. The chain combines TRBV4-1 with TRBJ2-1, with TRBD2 matching 8 bases. CDR3 length equals 15 residues. Germline-derived CDR1 and CDR2 are MGHRA and YSYEKL. J lost 9 bases, V lost 8 bases, and 15 bases had no gene match. CDR3 residues: CASQDRAGGVSEQFF. In DNA, the CDR3 is TGCGCCAGCCAAGACCGGGCGGGGGGCGTGAGTGAGCAGTTCTTC.

Only one count was recorded for this clonotype. This rearrangement joins TRBV25-1 to TRBJ1-2; no reliable D call. CDR1 is MGHDK and CDR2 is SYGVNS in the germline V gene. V was trimmed by 2 bases and J by 7 bases, leaving 20 bases between them. CDR3 size: 16 residues. Written as DNA, the CDR3 is TGTGCCAGCAGTGAAACTCGGTATACCCAGGCCCTTGGCTACACCTTC. It codes for CASSETRYTQALGYTF.

This sequence joins TRBV6-2 or TRBV6-3 and TRBJ2-2; D is uncertain. V lost 7 bases to trimming and J lost 6 bases, with 15 bases between them. CDR3 length equals 14 residues. Per the germline V gene, CDR1 is MNHEY and CDR2 is SVGEGT. Here the CDR3 reads CASTDTPWAGELFF. CDR3 DNA: TGTGCCAGCACCGACACTCCGTGGGCCGGGGAGCTGTTTTTT.

This chain connects TRBV7-2 to TRBJ2-2, with 8 bases fitting TRBD2. Unmatched junction bases numbered 4, after V lost 2 bases and J lost 5 bases. Germline V gene data show CDR1 as SGHTA and CDR2 as FQGNSA. The CDR3 spans 15 residues. CDR3 residues: CASSLTGGRTGELFF. The CDR3 region has the DNA TGTGCCAGCAGCTTAACGGGGGGGCGGACCGGGGAGCTGTTTTTT. The whole variable domain, remainder taken from reference TRBV7-2 and TRBJ2-2, is GAGVSQSPSNKVTEKGKDVELRCDPISGHTALYWYRQSLGQGLEFLIYFQGNSAPDKSGLPSDRFSAERTGGSVSTLTIQRTQQEDSAVYLCASSLTGGRTGELFFGEGSRLTVL.

The V and J genes are TRBV5-1 and TRBJ2-1, with 10 bases aligning to TRBD1. Germline V gives CDR1 SGHRS, CDR2 YFSETQ. Trimming removed 3 bases from V and 6 bases from J; junction bases left unmatched: 9. This CDR3 contains 16 residues. DNA of the CDR3: TGCGCCAGCAGCTATGCGACAGGGGGCCGGGTCAATGAGCAGTTCTTC. As protein: CASSYATGGRVNEQFF. The whole variable domain, filled in from reference TRBV5-1 and TRBJ2-1, reads KAGVTQTPRYLIKTRGQQVTLSCSPISGHRSVSWYQQTPGQGLQFLFEYFSETQRNKGNFPGRFSGRQFSNSRSEMNVSTLELGDSALYLCASSYATGGRVNEQFFGPGTRLTVL.

V and J are TRBV29-1 and TRBJ2-3; D possibly corresponds to TRBD1 (6 bases). This CDR3 is built from 15 residues. Trimming left V 3 bases short and J 3 bases short, with 16 bases between. Germline loops: CDR1 SQVTM, CDR2 ANQGSEA. In DNA, the CDR3 is TGCAGCGTTGAGGGGACACCGCGAGGGACAGATACGCAGTATTTT. As protein: CSVEGTPRGTDTQYF.

V and J are TRBV29-1 and TRBJ1-5; weak D call: TRBD1 (5 bases). V lost 4 bases to trimming and J lost 0 bases, with 10 bases between them. CDR3 size: 14 residues. Germline CDR1 and CDR2: SQVTM and ANQGSEA. The CDR3 loop is CSVGGGDSNQPQHF. Written as DNA, the CDR3 is TGCAGCGTTGGTGGGGGTGATAGCAATCAGCCCCAGCATTTT.

This clonotype has a count of ten or more. The V and J genes are TRBV25-1 and TRBJ1-6; 8 bases align to TRBD1. The ends lost 5 bases at V and 0 bases at J; junction bases unmatched: 9. This CDR3 contains 18 residues. Germline values: CDR1 MGHDK, CDR2 SYGVNS. The CDR3 is CASSSRTGLHSYNSPLHF. The DNA for the CDR3 is TGTGCCAGCAGTTCCCGGACAGGGTTGCACTCCTATAATTCACCCCTCCACTTT.